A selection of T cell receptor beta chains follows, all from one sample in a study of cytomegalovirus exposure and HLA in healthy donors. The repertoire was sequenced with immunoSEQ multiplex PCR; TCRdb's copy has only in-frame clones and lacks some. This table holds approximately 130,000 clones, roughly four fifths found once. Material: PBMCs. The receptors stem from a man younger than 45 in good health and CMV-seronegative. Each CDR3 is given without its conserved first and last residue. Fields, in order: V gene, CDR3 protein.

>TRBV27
ASSPGTGARTEAF
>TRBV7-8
ASSLGYDGAPTKYNEQF
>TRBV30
AWSRNRAFHSPLH
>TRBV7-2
ASSLGRVGVNEQF
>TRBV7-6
ASSLAPGQLGNEQF
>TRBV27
ASNFWPPI
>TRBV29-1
SASPGHSYEQY
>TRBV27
ASTLAGVTDTQY
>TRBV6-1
ASTRIEQY
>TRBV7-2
ASSPRGYGETQY
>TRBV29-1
SVGTSGGNQETQY
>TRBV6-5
ASSYHRDSPNYGYT
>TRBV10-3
AIGGSEETQY
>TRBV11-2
ASSRTTSGEQY
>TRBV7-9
SSSPRGLGYT
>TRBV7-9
ASSPGTSGSGSYNEQF
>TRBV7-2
ASSSLWTSRSTDTQY
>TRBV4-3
ASSQVAGDEQF
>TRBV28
ASSWETVEEKLF
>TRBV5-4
ASSQGLAGETQY
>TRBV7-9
ASSSWTGGTEAF
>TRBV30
AYSGGATETQY
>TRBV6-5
ASSLKLISYNEQF
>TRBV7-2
ASSFLAAYEQY
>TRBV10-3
AISEGVWSEAF
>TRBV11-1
ASRPHRDTAYEQY
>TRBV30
AWTGQGKGNEQF
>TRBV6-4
ASSTGVENTDTQY
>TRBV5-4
ASSLYTSGVVDTQY
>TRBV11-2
ASITQTKTGDGYT
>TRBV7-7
ASSLDPADTQY
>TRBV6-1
ASRLAGSSYNEQF
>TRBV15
ATRSYNEQF
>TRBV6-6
ASRTGAGAYNEQF
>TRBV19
ASVLQGMNQPQH
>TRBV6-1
AGKDRAYTGELF
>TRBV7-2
ASSLTRGGGKITDTQY